A selection of T cell receptor beta chains follows, all from one sample in a study of graft-versus-host responses after intestinal transplantation. Clones were read by immunoSEQ multiplex PCR, and TCRdb kept only the in-frame ones, dropping some. The table includes 40,000 or so clones, less than 90% detected once. The source was PBMCs, collected roughly 34 months after transplant. The receptors were gathered from a human patient who received an intestinal transplant, so some T cells may come from the graft donor. CDR3s include the opening cysteine and the closing phenylalanine or tryptophan. The D gene is left open where the match is weak. A row's size may be missing; if present it is once, few, many or a size class.

abundance | d_gene | j_gene | v_gene | CDR3aa | CDR3nt
- | TRBD2 | TRBJ2-1 | TRBV27 | CASSPTSGTYNEQFF | TGTGCCAGCAGTCCTACTAGCGGGACTTACAATGAGCAGTTCTTC
once | - | TRBJ1-2 | TRBV5-1 | CASSPTDVGYTF | TGCGCCAGCAGCCCCACAGACGTTGGCTACACCTTC
- | TRBD2 | TRBJ2-1 | TRBV2 | CASRRRGGPYNEQFF | TGTGCCAGCAGGAGACGGGGGGGGCCCTACAATGAGCAGTTCTTC
- | - | TRBJ1-5 | TRBV27 | CASSLGTNQPQHF | TGTGCCAGCAGTTTGGGCACGAATCAGCCCCAGCATTTT
once | - | TRBJ1-4 | TRBV6-1 | CASSGTDAAWEKLFF | TGTGCCAGCAGTGGAACGGACGCGGCTTGGGAAAAACTGTTTTTT
- | - | TRBJ2-3 | TRBV5-8 | CASSLAGGFTDTQYF | TGTGCCAGCAGCTTGGCAGGGGGGTTCACAGATACGCAGTATTTT
- | TRBD2 | TRBJ2-3 | TRBV6-1 | CASSLSLAGADTQYF | TGTGCCAGCAGTTTAAGTCTAGCGGGGGCCGATACGCAGTATTTT
- | - | TRBJ2-7 | TRBV19 | CASRAQGVGEQYF | TGTGCCAGTAGGGCGCAGGGTGTTGGCGAGCAGTACTTC
few | - | TRBJ1-1 | TRBV9 | CASRRQENTEAFF | TGTGCCAGCAGAAGACAGGAGAACACTGAAGCTTTCTTT
once | - | TRBJ2-7 | TRBV19 | CASATTGAGEQYF | TGTGCCAGCGCAACTACAGGTGCGGGCGAGCAGTACTTC
- | TRBD1 | TRBJ1-1 | TRBV30 | CAWTPTGTGGWNTEAFF | TGTGCCTGGACTCCGACCGGGACAGGGGGCTGGAACACTGAAGCTTTCTTT
- | TRBD2 | TRBJ2-1 | TRBV28 | CASSLSREEFYNEQFF | TGTGCCAGCAGCCTCTCGCGGGAGGAGTTCTACAATGAGCAGTTCTTC
once | - | TRBJ2-7 | TRBV25-1 | CASSVTGYEQYF | TGTGCCAGCAGTGTAACAGGCTACGAGCAGTACTTC
- | - | TRBJ2-7 | TRBV5-1 | CASSRTSSSYEQYF | TGCGCCAGCAGCCGGACTTCTAGCTCCTACGAGCAGTACTTC
- | - | TRBJ2-3 | TRBV5-1 | CASSESTDTQYF | TGCGCCAGCAGCGAAAGCACAGATACGCAGTATTTT
- | TRBD1 | TRBJ1-1 | TRBV4-1 | CASTLDRDGEAFF | TGCGCCAGCACCCTAGACAGGGATGGTGAAGCTTTCTTT
- | TRBD2 | TRBJ2-5 | TRBV5-4 | CASSLVASGETQYF | TGTGCCAGCAGCTTGGTAGCTAGCGGAGAGACCCAGTACTTC
- | - | TRBJ2-5 | TRBV5-1 | CASSLRTLPGETQYF | TGCGCCAGCAGCTTGAGGACACTCCCGGGGGAGACCCAGTACTTC
- | TRBD1 | TRBJ1-6 | TRBV6-5 | CASSYGQGGSPLHF | TGTGCCAGCAGTTACGGACAGGGAGGATCACCCCTCCACTTT
- | - | TRBJ2-5 | TRBV2 | CASSNTRQETQYF | TGTGCCAGCAGCAACACACGCCAAGAGACCCAGTACTTC
- | - | TRBJ2-7 | TRBV5-1 | CASSLGKGRTLNSYEQYF | TGCGCCAGCAGCTTGGGTAAGGGGAGAACCCTGAACTCCTACGAGCAGTACTTC
- | TRBD1 | TRBJ2-5 | TRBV7-8 | CASSPTQGAQGAAQYF | TGTGCCAGCAGCCCAACCCAGGGGGCCCAGGGAGCCGCCCAGTACTTC
- | TRBD1 | TRBJ2-7 | TRBV6-1 | CASSAEPTGGYEQYF | TGTGCCAGCAGTGCCGAGCCGACAGGGGGCTACGAGCAGTACTTC
- | TRBD1 | TRBJ1-2 | TRBV5-5 | CASSLSTGTASYGYTF | TGTGCCAGCAGCTTGAGCACCGGGACAGCGTCCTATGGCTACACCTTC
few | TRBD2 | TRBJ2-7 | TRBV5-6 | CASSGGLAGLSYEQYF | TGTGCCAGCAGCGGGGGACTAGCGGGCCTCTCCTACGAGCAGTACTTC
- | - | TRBJ2-5 | TRBV6-6 | CASSPKLEQYF | TGTGCCAGCAGTCCTAAGTTGGAGCAGTACTTC
- | - | TRBJ2-5 | TRBV11-2 | CASSFPETQYF | TGTGCCAGCAGCTTTCCAGAGACCCAGTACTTC
- | TRBD2 | TRBJ2-1 | TRBV5-1 | CASSVLARPYNEQFF | TGCGCCAGCAGCGTACTAGCGAGGCCCTACAATGAGCAGTTCTTC
- | TRBD1 | TRBJ1-2 | TRBV2 | CASSARGRGFNYGYTF | TGTGCCAGCAGCGCCCGGGGCAGGGGGTTCAACTATGGCTACACCTTC
- | TRBD1 | TRBJ2-5 | TRBV27 | CASILVDRVYQETQYF | TGTGCCAGCATCCTCGTCGACAGGGTATACCAAGAGACCCAGTACTTC
- | - | TRBJ2-7 | TRBV6-1 | CASSEAESYEQYF | TGTGCCAGCAGTGAAGCAGAATCCTACGAGCAGTACTTC
- | TRBD2 | TRBJ2-1 | TRBV7-3 | CASSLGGGFYNEQFF | TGTGCCAGCAGCTTAGGCGGGGGGTTCTACAATGAGCAGTTCTTC
- | - | TRBJ2-7 | TRBV28 | CASSFEDSALVTYEQYF | TGTGCCAGCAGTTTCGAAGACTCGGCCTTGGTGACCTACGAGCAGTACTTC
- | - | TRBJ2-2 | TRBV27 | CASSPTNGGVGELFF | TGTGCCAGCAGTCCAACAAACGGGGGCGTCGGGGAGCTGTTTTTT
- | - | TRBJ1-2 | TRBV18 | CASSTTVGYGYTF | TGTGCCAGCTCAACGACAGTCGGCTATGGCTACACCTTC
- | TRBD2 | TRBJ2-1 | TRBV28 | CASSDLADNNEQFF | TGTGCCTCAAGCGACCTAGCGGACAACAATGAGCAGTTCTTC
- | - | TRBJ2-3 | TRBV19 | CASSIATDTQYF | TGTGCCAGTAGTATCGCGACAGATACGCAGTATTTT
- | - | TRBJ1-3 | TRBV30 | CAWRKQGTAGNTIYF | TGTGCCTGGAGGAAACAGGGCACTGCTGGAAACACCATATATTTT
- | TRBD1 | TRBJ2-1 | TRBV7-2 | CASSSRLGDRANEQFF | TGTGCCAGCAGCTCCAGGTTGGGGGACAGGGCAAATGAGCAGTTCTTC
- | TRBD1 | TRBJ2-7 | TRBV28 | CASSIRGSSYEQYF | TGTGCCAGCAGTATCAGGGGGAGCTCCTACGAGCAGTACTTC
medium-sized | TRBD2 | TRBJ2-7 | TRBV6-1 | CASSHLAGAYEQYF | TGTGCCAGCAGTCACCTAGCGGGAGCCTACGAGCAGTACTTC
- | - | TRBJ1-1 | TRBV29-1 | CSVGTAMNTEAFF | TGCAGCGTTGGGACGGCCATGAACACTGAAGCTTTCTTT
- | - | TRBJ1-2 | TRBV28 | CASSLLGESYGYTF | TGTGCCAGCAGTTTATTGGGGGAAAGCTATGGCTACACCTTC
- | TRBD1 | TRBJ1-2 | TRBV30 | CAWETGGGYGYTF | TGTGCCTGGGAGACAGGGGGAGGCTATGGCTACACCTTC
- | - | TRBJ2-7 | TRBV5-4 | CASSLEVGEQYF | TGTGCCAGCAGCTTGGAGGTTGGGGAGCAGTACTTC
- | TRBD2 | TRBJ2-7 | TRBV19 | CASSIFSGGQYEQYF | TGTGCCAGTAGTATCTTTAGCGGGGGGCAATACGAGCAGTACTTC
- | - | TRBJ1-2 | TRBV6-1 | CASSESEVGAHGYTF | TGTGCCAGCAGTGAGTCCGAGGTCGGGGCGCATGGCTACACCTTC
- | TRBD1 | TRBJ1-1 | TRBV4-2 | CASSPDRARAFF | TGTGCCAGCAGCCCGGACAGGGCAAGGGCTTTCTTT